This section outlines one T cell receptor beta chain sequence together with its context. What it recognizes is unknown. One entry per CDR3 protein results from TCRdb running MiXCR on the reads. The sample shows about 830,000 distinct CDR3 sequences, about 33% of them seen only once. The source of the sample is a study of T cell repertoires in cytomegalovirus infection. Study-wide context: The study used recently identified HLA-C-restricted and well-studied HLA-B-restricted CMV epitopes. CMV infection plus the matching HLA type was flagged by public TCR beta signatures. General observations from the study: The response measured ex vivo was dominated by TCR beta clonotypes (HLA-C-restricted and CMV-specific). Of the TCR beta families, the public ones yielded a cumulative frequency that identified carriers of CMV plus the relevant HLA.

Trimming at V came to 0 bases and at J to 2 bases, leaving 12 bases not matched to a gene. Germline V gene sequence: CDR1 LGHNA, CDR2 YNFKEQ. This CDR3 contains 19 residues. The clonotype comes from a human donor in good health (CMV status not recorded). Some clones in this sample may be carry-over from other donors' samples. Source: cultured CD8+ T cells from PBMCs, taken from culture after CMV antigen stimulation. This chain joins TRBV4-2 and TRBJ2-3, with 9 bases identical to TRBD2. The CDR3 nucleotides read TGTGCCAGCAGCCAAGATCCTGGGGGACTAGCTTTTGACACAGATACGCAGTATTTT. Translation: CASSQDPGGLAFDTDTQYF.